A selection of T cell receptor beta chains follows, all from one sample in a study of molecular identifiers for immune sequencing clone quantification. TCRdb re-analysed the PCR reads in MiXCR, keeping a single row per CDR3 protein. The sample holds roughly 630,000 distinct CDR3 sequences, about 25% seen once. The sequenced sample was naive CD8+ T cells from blood, with Jurkat cell RNA spiked in. These receptors were obtained from a human donor in good health. Some libraries in this study had Jurkat cell RNA spiked in. The CDR3 runs from the conserved cysteine through the conserved F or W. D genes are given only for firm matches. For some rows the clone size is stated as once, few or many, or as a class when expanded; others skip it.

many,TRBD1,TRBJ1-1,TRBV15,CATSTTKEPGGAEAFF,TGTGCCACCAGCACGACCAAGGAACCAGGGGGCGCAGAAGCTTTCTTT
few,TRBD1,TRBJ2-3,TRBV6-1,CASSEGLGQAVTDTQYF,TGTGCCAGCAGTGAAGGACTGGGACAGGCTGTGACAGATACGCAGTATTTT
many,NA,TRBJ2-5,TRBV6-2/TRBV6-3,CASSYGTFQETQYF,TGTGCCAGCAGTTACGGGACATTTCAAGAGACCCAGTACTTC
many,NA,TRBJ2-3,TRBV6-2/TRBV6-3,CASSYAGPGERLDTQYF,TGTGCCAGCAGTTACGCTGGTCCAGGGGAGCGCCTGGATACGCAGTATTTT
few,NA,TRBJ1-2,TRBV29-1,CSVEMAGVNYGYTF,TGCAGCGTTGAAATGGCAGGAGTTAACTATGGCTACACCTTC
few,TRBD2,TRBJ2-7,TRBV6-1,CASSSLGLARSSYEQYF,TGTGCCAGCAGCTCCTTGGGACTAGCGAGAAGCTCCTACGAGCAGTACTTC
many,TRBD2,TRBJ2-7,TRBV6-5,CASSYSSSGGTYEQYF,TGTGCCAGCAGTTACTCTTCCAGCGGGGGGACCTACGAGCAGTACTTC
few,NA,TRBJ1-1,TRBV7-6,CASSLDRQTATEAFF,TGTGCCAGCAGCTTAGATCGACAGACGGCCACTGAAGCTTTCTTT
few,NA,TRBJ1-2,TRBV5-6,CASSLEGVANYGYTF,TGTGCCAGCAGCTTGGAAGGGGTAGCTAACTATGGCTACACCTTC
many,NA,TRBJ1-4,TRBV7-9,CASSPDSIELFF,TGTGCCAGCAGCCCGGACAGCATAGAACTGTTTTTT
many,TRBD2,TRBJ2-7,TRBV4-3,CASSQDGSGRAREQYF,TGCGCCAGCAGCCAAGATGGAAGCGGGAGGGCTCGCGAGCAGTACTTC
few,NA,TRBJ1-2,TRBV12-5,CASGLAPLPANYGYTF,TGTGCTAGTGGTTTGGCCCCCCTTCCAGCTAACTATGGCTACACCTTC
few,NA,TRBJ2-2,TRBV25-1,CASSAGNHGELFF,TGTGCCAGCAGTGCCGGGAACCACGGGGAGCTGTTTTTT
few,NA,TRBJ2-1,TRBV11-2,CASSFSSNEQFF,TGTGCCAGCAGCTTTTCGAGCAATGAGCAGTTCTTC
few,TRBD1,TRBJ2-6,TRBV7-2,CASSPDRGTSGANVLTF,TGTGCCAGCAGCCCGGACAGGGGGACCTCTGGGGCCAACGTCCTGACTTTC
NA,TRBD1,TRBJ2-2,TRBV13,CASSLVDREMDTGELFF,TGTGCCAGCAGCTTAGTAGACAGGGAGATGGACACCGGGGAGCTGTTTTTT
few,NA,TRBJ1-4,TRBV19,CASSPGIEYNEKLFF,TGTGCCAGTAGCCCCGGGATAGAATATAATGAAAAACTGTTTTTT
NA,NA,TRBJ2-5,TRBV6-1,CASSELARGETQYF,TGTGCCAGCAGTGAACTAGCACGGGGGGAGACCCAGTACTTC
many,TRBD1,TRBJ2-4,TRBV7-6,CASSLAGGSAKNIQYF,TGTGCCAGCAGCTTAGCAGGGGGCAGTGCCAAAAACATTCAGTACTTC
NA,NA,TRBJ1-2,TRBV20-1,CSAKLTGLSYGYTF,TGCAGTGCTAAACTGACCGGCCTTAGCTATGGCTACACCTTC
few,NA,TRBJ1-2,TRBV6-2/TRBV6-3,CASSSHRSYGYTF,TGTGCCAGCAGTTCGCACAGGTCTTATGGCTACACCTTC
NA,TRBD1,TRBJ2-7,TRBV2,CASRRVKVRGMGEQYF,TGTGCCAGCAGACGAGTGAAGGTCAGGGGGATGGGAGAGCAGTACTTC
NA,TRBD1,TRBJ2-1,TRBV6-5,CASSYLGTGNYNEQFF,TGTGCCAGCAGTTACCTCGGGACAGGGAACTACAATGAGCAGTTCTTC
few,NA,TRBJ1-5,TRBV5-6,CASSLDRGMSNQPQHF,TGTGCCAGCAGCTTGGATCGGGGGATGAGCAATCAGCCCCAGCATTTT
few,NA,TRBJ2-1,TRBV24-1,CATSDLDVNEQFF,TGTGCCACCAGTGATTTGGATGTCAATGAGCAGTTCTTC
NA,NA,TRBJ2-7,TRBV27,CASNPGRGIYEQYF,TGTGCCAGCAACCCGGGGCGAGGGATCTACGAGCAGTACTTC
few,NA,TRBJ2-7,TRBV4-1,CASSQAQGPLYEQYF,TGCGCCAGCAGCCAAGCGCAGGGCCCTTTATACGAGCAGTACTTC
NA,NA,TRBJ2-7,TRBV10-3,CAIRKDSYEQYF,TGTGCCATCAGGAAGGACAGCTACGAGCAGTACTTC
NA,TRBD2,TRBJ2-1,TRBV6-5,CASSYSLAGGVRSNEQFF,TGTGCCAGCAGTTACTCACTAGCGGGAGGAGTAAGGAGCAATGAGCAGTTCTTC
many,NA,TRBJ1-4,TRBV4-1,CASRGSNEKLFF,TGCGCCAGCAGGGGCAGTAATGAAAAACTGTTTTTT
NA,TRBD1,TRBJ2-1,TRBV11-2,CAGSTNTGGYNNEQFF,TGTGCCGGCAGCACCAACACAGGGGGTTATAACAATGAGCAGTTCTTC
many,NA,TRBJ2-5,TRBV4-3,CASSQDRSSSGTQYF,TGCGCCAGCAGCCAAGATCGCTCTAGCTCGGGGACCCAGTACTTC
NA,NA,TRBJ2-5,TRBV6-2/TRBV6-3,CASRAATGETQYF,TGTGCCAGCAGGGCCGCGACCGGAGAGACCCAGTACTTC
few,NA,TRBJ2-3,TRBV20-1,CSATQTRFPGPRDTQYF,TGCAGTGCAACACAAACCCGATTCCCGGGCCCCCGGGATACGCAGTATTTT
NA,NA,TRBJ1-2,TRBV20-1,CSAKSRGYGYTF,TGCAGTGCTAAATCCCGGGGCTATGGCTACACCTTC
few,NA,TRBJ1-5,TRBV29-1,CSTQGDCGNQPQHF,TGCAGCACCCAAGGGGATTGTGGAAATCAGCCCCAGCATTTT
few,TRBD1,TRBJ2-2,TRBV19,CATATGQLELFF,TGTGCCACCGCGACAGGGCAACTGGAGCTGTTTTTT
many,TRBD2,TRBJ2-3,TRBV6-2/TRBV6-3,CASSYGELAGVTDTQYF,TGTGCCAGCAGTTACGGAGAACTAGCGGGAGTCACAGATACGCAGTATTTT
NA,TRBD2,TRBJ2-7,TRBV6-1,CASSTPGLAIWSYEQYF,TGTGCCAGCAGTACCCCGGGACTAGCGATTTGGTCCTACGAGCAGTACTTC
many,NA,TRBJ2-7,TRBV4-3,CASSQERQSGEQYF,TGCGCCAGCAGCCAAGAGAGACAGAGCGGCGAGCAGTACTTC
few,TRBD1,TRBJ1-2,TRBV2,CASSESRDRVDYGYTF,TGTGCCAGCAGTGAAAGTCGGGACAGGGTGGATTATGGCTACACCTTC